This T cell receptor beta chain was profiled in a study of CXCR3-negative and CXCR3-positive naive CD8 T cells. cDNA libraries for TRB were generated by 5' RACE incorporating UMI labels. TCRdb reprocessed the 5' RACE reads and reports one entry per CDR3 protein, with no DNA. The sample has about 41,000 distinct CDR3 sequences; the top ten hold 1.5% to 2%. Whole-study findings and limits: Compared with CXCR3-negative naive cells, CXCR3-positive naive cells showed more hydrophobic TRB CDR3s.

Germline V lookup: CDR1 SGHDT, CDR2 YYEEEE. CDR3 length: 16 residues. Details on this clonotype: Its antigen is currently unknown.

The J gene is TRBJ2-1, the V gene TRBV5-6; TCRdb designates TRBD2, a call that cannot be tested without DNA. The sample was naive CXCR3- CD8+ T cells from blood. Subset denoted: CD45RO-CCR7+CD27+CD95- naive CD8+ T cells lacking CXCR3 (TNR3-). The sequence came from a human donor in good health. Some clones in this sample may be carry-over from other donors' samples. The CDR3 sequence: CASSLNLADLYNEQFF.